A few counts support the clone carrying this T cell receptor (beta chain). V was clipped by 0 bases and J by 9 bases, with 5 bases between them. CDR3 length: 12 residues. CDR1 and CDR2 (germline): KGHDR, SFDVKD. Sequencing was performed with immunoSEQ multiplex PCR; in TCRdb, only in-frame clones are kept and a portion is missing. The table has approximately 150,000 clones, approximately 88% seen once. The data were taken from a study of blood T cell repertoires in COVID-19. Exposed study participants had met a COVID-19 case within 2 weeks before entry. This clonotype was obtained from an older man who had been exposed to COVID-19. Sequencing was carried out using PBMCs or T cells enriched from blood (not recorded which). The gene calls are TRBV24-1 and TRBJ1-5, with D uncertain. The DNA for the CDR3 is TGTGCCACCAGTGATTTGGCGGGGCCCCAGCATTTT. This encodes CATSDLAGPQHF.